Listed below are T cell receptor beta chains from one sample, sequenced in a study of healthy donors' naive CD4 and CD8 T cells. TCRdb re-derived calls from the reads in MiXCR, one entry per CDR3 protein. The profile shows approximately 200,000 distinct CDR3 sequences, around 70% of them singletons. The sample comprised naive CD4+ and CD8+ T cells sorted from blood, pooled from several donors. These TCRs come from a pool of human donors in good health; the sample pools cells from several healthy donors. CDR3s include the opening cysteine and the closing phenylalanine or tryptophan. The order of the fields is V gene, J gene, clone size, CDR3 protein. Clone size is given for some rows only: seen once, a few or many times, or a class if the clone is expanded.

>TRBV29-1|TRBJ1-1|-
CSVATKADTEAFF
>TRBV20-1|TRBJ1-1|-
CSARWPNEAFF
>TRBV29-1|TRBJ1-1|-
CSVPQGQVNTEAFF
>TRBV29-1|TRBJ1-1|-
CSVDGQGATTEAFF
>TRBV21-1|TRBJ1-3|-
CASSPTGGNTIYF
>TRBV29-1|TRBJ2-3|-
CSVAGTGAADTQYF
>TRBV29-1|TRBJ2-1|-
CSVGGLARNEQFF
>TRBV7-9|TRBJ2-1|-
CASSSGPQGAYEQFF
>TRBV15|TRBJ2-1|-
CATAASDYNEQFF
>TRBV29-1|TRBJ1-1|few
CSVAVDKAFF
>TRBV27|TRBJ2-7|-
CASSFREGQYEQYF
>TRBV29-1|TRBJ2-7|-
CSVEYSGYEQYF
>TRBV19|TRBJ2-3|few
CASSPIEGWIDTDTQYF
>TRBV12-3/TRBV12-4|TRBJ1-5|-
CASSLRETNQPQHF
>TRBV19|TRBJ2-1|-
CASSIHSVYNEQFF
>TRBV12-3/TRBV12-4|TRBJ1-1|-
CASSSILQGTEAFF
>TRBV2|TRBJ2-5|few
CASSDPTGGWETQYF
>TRBV4-3|TRBJ1-4|-
CASSHSLVATNEKLFF
>TRBV24-1|TRBJ2-1|-
CATSAGTGKFF
>TRBV10-3|TRBJ2-2|-
CAIRGSGREAGELFF
>TRBV29-1|TRBJ2-7|-
CSVEVRESPYEQYF
>TRBV19|TRBJ2-7|-
CASSIMGANEQYF
>TRBV19|TRBJ1-5|few
CASRGQGADQPQHF
>TRBV14|TRBJ2-1|-
CASSQEWDYYYNEQFF
>TRBV11-2|TRBJ1-6|-
CASSLLTNIPPLHF
>TRBV29-1|TRBJ2-3|-
CSVHKDTQYF
>TRBV12-3/TRBV12-4|TRBJ2-3|-
CASRQGLGQYF